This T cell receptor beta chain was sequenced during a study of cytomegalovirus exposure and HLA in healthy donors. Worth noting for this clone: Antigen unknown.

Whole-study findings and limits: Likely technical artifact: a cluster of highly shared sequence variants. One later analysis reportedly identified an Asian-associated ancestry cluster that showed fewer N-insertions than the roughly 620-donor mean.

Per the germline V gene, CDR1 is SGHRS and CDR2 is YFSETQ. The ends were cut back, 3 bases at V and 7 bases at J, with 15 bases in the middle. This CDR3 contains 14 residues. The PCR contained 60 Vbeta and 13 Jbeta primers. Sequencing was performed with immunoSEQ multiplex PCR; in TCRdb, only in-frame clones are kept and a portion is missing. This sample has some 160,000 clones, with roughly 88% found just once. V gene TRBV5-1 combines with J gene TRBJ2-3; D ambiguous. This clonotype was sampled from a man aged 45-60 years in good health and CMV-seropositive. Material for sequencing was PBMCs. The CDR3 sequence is CASSSEQTTHTQYF. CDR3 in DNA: TGCGCCAGCAGCTCCGAACAAACCACCCATACGCAGTATTTT.